This T cell receptor beta chain was sequenced for a study of radiotherapy plus CTLA-4 blockade in lung cancer. Study details: Disease control was present in 30% to 40% of patients, and objective responses in around 18%.

Measured with immunoSEQ multiplex PCR; TCRdb has only the in-frame clones, and not every one. This sample carries some 60,000 clones, just over 75% of them seen once, and the ten largest clones take 3.5% to 4.5%. A word on this clone: Its specificity is unknown.

General observations from the study: In blood, TCR clones derived from the tumor expanded after radiotherapy plus ipilimumab. How blood T cell clones changed early, along with interferon-beta, reportedly forecast response best.

Chemo-refractory metastatic non-small-cell lung cancer patients were treated with focal radiation plus CTLA-4 blockade with ipilimumab. This receptor was identified in a human donor with non-small cell lung cancer who had a partial response to radiotherapy plus ipilimumab. The sample was peripheral blood, taken from a patient treated with radiotherapy plus ipilimumab.

The CDR3 protein is CASSSNRGDSSDTQYF. CDR3 nucleotide sequence: TGTGCCAGCAGCTCGAATCGAGGGGACAGTTCAGATACGCAGTATTTT. The chain has TRBV9 and TRBJ2-3; 7 bases agree with TRBD1. V dropped 4 bases and J dropped 4; count of bases not matched to a gene: 12. The CDR3 length is 16 residues. Germline V gene lookup returns CDR1 SGDLS and CDR2 YYNGEE.